These 15 T cell receptor beta chains were all obtained from the same sample, sequenced in a study of blood T cell repertoires in COVID-19. The protocol was immunoSEQ multiplex PCR, while the TCRdb copy is restricted to in-frame clones and leaves out a portion. The sample has approximately 170,000 clones; around 87% are singletons. Sequenced: peripheral blood. These receptor sequences come from a young man with active or convalescent COVID-19.

This clone has just one count. V and J are TRBV7-8 and TRBJ1-2, with D uncertain. CDR1 and CDR2 (germline): SGHVS, FQNEAQ. V lost 4 bases and J lost 2, with 11 bases in between. The CDR3 consists of 14 residues. The CDR3 DNA reads TGTGCCAGCAGCTCCACCGACGGGAACTATGGCTACACCTTC. It codes for CASSSTDGNYGYTF. The full variable domain, completed using reference TRBV7-8 and TRBJ1-2, is GAGVSQSPRYKVAKRGQDVALRCDPISGHVSLFWYQQALGQGPEFLTYFQNEAQLDKSGLPSDRFFAERPEGSVSTLKIQRTQQEDSAVYLCASSSTDGNYGYTFGSGTRLTVV.

V and J are TRBV5-4 and TRBJ2-3; 8 nucleotides line up with TRBD2. V trimming: 4 bases; J trimming: 0 bases; junction bases outside the gene matches: 10. The V gene's germline CDR1 is SGHNT and CDR2 YYREEE (reference sequence). CDR3 length: 17 amino acids. In nucleotides, the CDR3 is TGTGCCAGCAGCCCTCTAACGGGGGGGTTTAGCACAGATACGCAGTATTTT. It codes for CASSPLTGGFSTDTQYF.

The chain combines TRBV11-2 with TRBJ2-1; 7 bases agree with TRBD2. Looked up from germline, CDR1 is SGHAT and CDR2 is FQNNGV. With 6 bases clipped from V and 6 bases from J, the junction kept 11 bases outside the gene matches. The CDR3 spans 15 residues. CDR3 residues: CASRSPASGSNEQFF. In DNA form, the CDR3 reads TGTGCCAGCAGGTCCCCGGCTAGCGGTTCCAATGAGCAGTTCTTC.

V gene TRBV2 combines with J gene TRBJ1-5; 9 nucleotides match TRBD1. The germline V gene encodes CDR1 SNHLY and CDR2 FYNNEI. With V trimmed by 6 bases and J by 4 bases, 4 bases remained unmatched. CDR3 size: 14 residues. DNA for the CDR3: TGTGCCAGCAGGGCCGACAGGGGGAATCAGCCCCAGCATTTT. It specifies CASRADRGNQPQHF.

This CDR3 is CASSQEGAQPQHF. For the CDR3, the DNA is TGTGCCAGTAGCCAGGAGGGGGCTCAGCCCCAGCATTTT. The chain uses TRBV19 and TRBJ1-5; 7 bases map to TRBD1. This CDR3 comprises 13 residues. Germline CDR1 and CDR2: LNHDA and SQIVND (reference sequence). J lost 6 bases, V lost 6 bases, and 5 bases had no gene match.

V usage is TRBV13 and J usage is TRBJ2-1; 11 bases line up with TRBD1. CDR1 is PRHDT and CDR2 is FYEKMQ in the germline V gene (reference sequence). The CDR3 totals 17 residues. Germline trimming cut 1 base from V and 7 bases from J; bases unmatched to any gene: 9. CDR3 loop: CASSLEAGQGADNEQFF. In DNA form, the CDR3 reads TGTGCCAGCAGCTTAGAGGCTGGACAGGGGGCGGATAATGAGCAGTTCTTC.

This clone was counted only a few times. The chain links TRBV14 to TRBJ1-2, with D tentatively TRBD1 (6 bases). Germline V gene data show CDR1 as SGHDN and CDR2 as FVKESK. This CDR3 is built from 18 residues. The V and J ends lost 4 bases and 8 bases respectively, with 29 bases between them. Here the CDR3 DNA reads TGTGCCAGCAGCCCCTTATGGCCAGGGGCCCCATCCGAATTGGGCTACACCTTC. Translation gives CASSPLWPGAPSELGYTF.

This chain joins TRBV5-1 and TRBJ2-5, with TRBD2 matching over 10 bases. This CDR3 spans 15 amino acids. CDR1 is SGHRS and CDR2 is YFSETQ in the germline V gene. J gave up 3 bases and V 3 bases, and 5 bases lay outside the gene matches. The CDR3 DNA reads as TGCGCCAGCAGCTGGTTCCTAGCGGGGGAAGAGACCCAGTACTTC. Amino acids: CASSWFLAGEETQYF.

This clone has only one observation. The chain recombines TRBV6-4 with TRBJ1-5, with D hard to call. The CDR3 is 16 residues long. V was trimmed by 3 bases and J by 0 bases, leaving 12 bases between them. CDR1 and CDR2 from the germline V gene are MRHNA and SNTAGT. DNA for the CDR3: TGTGCCAGCAGTGAGGACGCCGGGGATAGCAATCAGCCCCAGCATTTT. Translated, it gives CASSEDAGDSNQPQHF.

The V and J genes are TRBV30 and TRBJ1-2; the D is unclear. The CDR3 spans 15 residues. V shed 2 bases and J shed 4 bases, with 17 bases lying between them. Looked up from germline, CDR1 is GTSNPN and CDR2 is SVGIG (reference sequence). Here the CDR3 reads CAWSPTPQALYGYTF. The DNA for the CDR3 is TGTGCCTGGAGTCCTACCCCGCAGGCGCTCTATGGCTACACCTTC.

The chain couples TRBV19 to TRBJ1-1; TRBD1 is a possible D gene (6 bases). V gave up 5 bases and J gave up 0 bases, with 16 bases separating them. Germline V gene lookup returns CDR1 LNHDA and CDR2 SQIVND (reference sequence). This CDR3 has 16 residues. CDR3 residues: CASSLLLDRMNTEAFF. In nucleotides, the CDR3 is TGTGCCAGTAGTCTCCTCCTCGACAGGATGAACACTGAAGCTTTCTTT.

V usage is TRBV12-3 or TRBV12-4 and J usage is TRBJ2-1, with 8 bases fitting TRBD2. V lost 5 bases to trimming and J lost 9 bases; unmatched junction nucleotides: 6. This CDR3 spans 13 amino acids. This chain's CDR3 is CASSEGLAGEQFF. The CDR3 nucleotides read TGTGCCAGCAGTGAGGGGCTAGCGGGTGAGCAGTTCTTC.

The CDR3 is CASSQLMGRGDTQYF. CDR3 DNA: TGTGCCAGCAGCCAACTGATGGGGAGGGGAGATACGCAGTATTTT. The rearrangement uses TRBV5-5 and TRBJ2-3; 7 positions agree with TRBD2. This CDR3 region has 15 residues. CDR1 and CDR2 (germline): SGHKS, YYEKEE (reference sequence). J lost 5 bases, V lost 4 bases, and 10 bases had no gene match.

CDR3 sequence: CASSITFTGSSEAFF. The CDR3 nucleotides are TGTGCCAGTAGTATAACATTTACAGGGTCCTCTGAAGCTTTCTTT. The chain joins TRBV19 to TRBJ1-1; a weak D match, TRBD1 (6 bases). The V end lost 2 bases, the J end lost 6 bases, and 16 bases lay between the germline ends. Per the germline V gene, CDR1 is LNHDA and CDR2 is SQIVND (reference sequence). The CDR3 contains 15 residues.

The rearrangement links TRBV28 to TRBJ1-1; the match to TRBD1 covers 7 bases. This CDR3 spans 15 amino acids. CDR1 and CDR2 (germline): MDHEN, SYDVKM. Losses at the gene ends were 6 bases for V and 2 bases for J; bases not matched to a gene: 9. The CDR3 region is CASSSLGTDNTEAFF. In DNA, the CDR3 is TGTGCCAGCAGCTCCCTCGGGACAGATAACACTGAAGCTTTCTTT.